The 15 T cell receptor beta chains below come from one sample, sequenced in a study of blood T cell repertoires in COVID-19. Generated by immunoSEQ multiplex PCR, the TCRdb table keeps only in-frame clones and is missing some. Of 310,000 or so clones listed, about 83% are singletons. The source material was PBMCs or T cells enriched from blood (not recorded which). These receptors all stem from a woman aged 40 to 50 who had recovered from COVID-19.

The genes are TRBV28 and TRBJ1-6; possibly TRBD1 for D (6 bases). V was trimmed by 3 bases and J by 7 bases, leaving 13 bases between them. Germline CDR1 MDHEN, CDR2 SYDVKM. This CDR3 has 15 amino acids. The CDR3 here is CASSLGGANNSPLHF. The CDR3 DNA reads TGTGCCAGCAGTTTGGGGGGGGCGAACAATTCACCCCTCCACTTT.

This clone was counted a single time. The gene calls are TRBV6-5 and TRBJ2-1; 11 bases match TRBD2. CDR1 and CDR2 (germline): MNHEY, SVGAGI. With V trimmed by 6 bases and J by 6 bases, 7 bases remained unmatched. This CDR3 spans 15 amino acids. The CDR3 loop is CASSSLAGGFNEQFF. The CDR3 region has the DNA TGTGCCAGCAGCTCCCTAGCGGGAGGTTTCAATGAGCAGTTCTTC.

The J gene is TRBJ2-2, the V gene TRBV7-2; no clear D. The CDR3 is 16 residues long. CDR1 and CDR2 from the germline V gene are SGHTA and FQGNSA. Trimming removed 4 bases from V and 4 bases from J, with 16 bases in between. CDR3 in DNA: TGTGCCAGCAGCTCTTACACCGGGTCAACCACCGGGGAGCTGTTTTTT. It yields the protein CASSSYTGSTTGELFF.

Details on this clone: One junction end does not reproduce the germline sequence, and a read error may be involved. The rearrangement links TRBV25-1 to TRBJ2-5, with a weak D call TRBD1 (5 bases). The CDR3 totals 11 residues. Per the germline V gene, CDR1 is MGHDK and CDR2 is SYGVNS. This CDR3 is CASSGTRARNF. The CDR3 nucleotides are TGTGCCAGCAGTGGTACCAGGGCCAGGAACTTC.

CDR3 sequence (DNA): TGTGCCAGCAGTTTAGCTTCGGGGGAGCAGTTCTTC. Translated: CASSLASGEQFF. The V gene is TRBV12-3 or TRBV12-4, the J gene TRBJ2-1, with D tentatively TRBD2 (5 bases). Trimming removed 0 bases from V and 10 bases from J, with 7 bases in between. There are 12 residues in the CDR3.

Concerning this clone: At one end the junction does not follow the germline gene, possibly because of a read error. The genes are TRBV7-7 and TRBJ2-7; 13 bases line up with TRBD2. Germline-derived CDR1 and CDR2 are SSHAT and FNYEAQ (reference sequence). This CDR3 has 18 amino acids. CDR3 loop: CASIPGRVWTSGSNEQYF. The CDR3, as DNA: TGTGCTAGCATCCCTGGTAGGGTTTGGACTAGCGGGAGCAACGAGCAGTACTTC.

CDR3 DNA sequence: TGTGCCAGCAGCCAAGCCTGGGCCACGACTGGAAACACCATATATTTT. Residues: CASSQAWATTGNTIYF. V usage is TRBV14 and J usage is TRBJ1-3; D is ambiguous. V gave up 1 base and J gave up 2 bases, with 12 bases separating them. In germline, CDR1 is SGHDN, CDR2 FVKESK. The CDR3 covers 16 residues.

The chain recombines TRBV6-1 with TRBJ1-2; D perhaps matches TRBD1 (6 bases). Germline V CDR1 and CDR2: MNHNS, SASEGT. CDR3 length: 13 amino acids. V lost 2 bases, J lost 6 bases, and 10 bases lay in between. The CDR3, as DNA: TGTGCCAGCAGTGAATCAGGGGACGATGGCTACACCTTC. It encodes CASSESGDDGYTF.

The chain recombines TRBV7-2 with TRBJ2-7; 10 bases line up with TRBD2. The J segment lost 3 bases and the V segment lost 2 bases, leaving 1 base of the junction unmatched. The CDR3 consists of 14 residues. CDR1 SGHTA and CDR2 FQGNSA come from the germline V gene. CDR3 loop: CASSLLAGDYEQYF. The CDR3 bases are TGTGCCAGCAGCTTACTAGCGGGAGACTACGAGCAGTACTTC.

The chain couples TRBV19 to TRBJ2-3; tentative D call: TRBD2 (5 bases). The germline gives CDR1 LNHDA, CDR2 SQIVND (reference sequence). The CDR3 is 15 amino acids. V lost 7 bases to trimming and J lost 6 bases, with 20 bases between them. CDR3 bases: TGTGCCAGTACCGCTCAACGTATCGGGAAGGATACGCAGTATTTT. Translating gives CASTAQRIGKDTQYF.

In DNA form, the CDR3 reads TGTGCCAGCAGCTTAACCCCCGCGGTTGGTCCCCAGTACTTC. Amino acid sequence: CASSLTPAVGPQYF. This chain links TRBV7-3 with TRBJ2-5; D uncertain. The ends were cut back, 0 bases at V and 9 bases at J, with 14 bases in the middle. CDR1 and CDR2 from the germline V gene are SGHTA and FQGTGA. This CDR3 contains 14 residues.

The chain recombines TRBV18 with TRBJ2-7; D may be TRBD1 (5 bases). CDR3 length: 12 residues. Germline V gene data show CDR1 as KGHSH and CDR2 as LQKENI. Trimming left V 4 bases short and J 3 bases short, with 7 bases between. CDR3 nucleotides: TGTGCCAGCTCACTTGACAGCTACGAGCAGTACTTC. It encodes CASSLDSYEQYF.

The gene calls are TRBV28 and TRBJ1-3; D may be TRBD1 (5 bases). Germline V gene lookup returns CDR1 MDHEN and CDR2 SYDVKM. The V end was cut by 2 bases, the J end by 2 bases, with 10 bases between. This CDR3 comprises 15 residues. The CDR3 sequence: CASSLPAGAGNTIYF. The CDR3 nucleotides are TGTGCCAGCAGTTTACCGGCGGGGGCTGGAAACACCATATATTTT.

The V gene is TRBV28, the J gene TRBJ1-2, with unresolved D. The CDR3 consists of 14 residues. Between the trimmed V and J ends, which lost 5 bases and 2 bases, there was a span of 12 bases. Germline lookup yields CDR1 MDHEN and CDR2 SYDVKM. CDR3 coding DNA: TGTGCCAGCAGTCCTTCGGGGAACAACTATGGCTACACCTTC. It encodes CASSPSGNNYGYTF.

This chain joins TRBV27 and TRBJ1-2, with 8 bases aligning to TRBD1. This CDR3 region has 15 residues. Germline lookup yields CDR1 MNHEY and CDR2 SMNVEV (reference sequence). Trimming removed 4 bases from V and 4 bases from J; junction bases left unmatched: 8. CDR3 sequence (DNA): TGTGCCAGCAGTTCCCTGGGACAGGTCCTCTATGGCTACACCTTC. It yields the protein CASSSLGQVLYGYTF.